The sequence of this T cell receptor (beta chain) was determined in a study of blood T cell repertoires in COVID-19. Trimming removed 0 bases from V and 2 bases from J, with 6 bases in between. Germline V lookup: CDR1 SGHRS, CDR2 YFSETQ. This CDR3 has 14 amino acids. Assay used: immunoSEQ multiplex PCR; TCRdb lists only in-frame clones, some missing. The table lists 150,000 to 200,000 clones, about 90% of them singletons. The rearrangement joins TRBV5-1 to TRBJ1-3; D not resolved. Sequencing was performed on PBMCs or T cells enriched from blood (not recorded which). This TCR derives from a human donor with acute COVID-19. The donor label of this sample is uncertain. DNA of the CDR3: TGCGCCAGCAGCTTGGCACATACTGGAAACACCATATATTTT. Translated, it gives CASSLAHTGNTIYF.